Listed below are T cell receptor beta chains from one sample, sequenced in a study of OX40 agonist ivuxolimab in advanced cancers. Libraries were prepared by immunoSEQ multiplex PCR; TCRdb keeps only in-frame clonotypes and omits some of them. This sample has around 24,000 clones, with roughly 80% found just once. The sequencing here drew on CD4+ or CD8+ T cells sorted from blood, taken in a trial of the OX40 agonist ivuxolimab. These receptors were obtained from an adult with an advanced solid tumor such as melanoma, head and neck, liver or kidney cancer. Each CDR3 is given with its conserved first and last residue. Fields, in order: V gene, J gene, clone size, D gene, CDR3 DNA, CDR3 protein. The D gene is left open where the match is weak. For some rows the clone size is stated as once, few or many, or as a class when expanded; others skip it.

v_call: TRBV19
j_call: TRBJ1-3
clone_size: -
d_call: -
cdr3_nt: TGTGCCAGTAGTATAACGTCGTCCCCTGGAAACACCATATATTTT
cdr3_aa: CASSITSSPGNTIYF

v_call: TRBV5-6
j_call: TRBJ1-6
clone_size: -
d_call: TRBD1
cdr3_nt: TGTGCCAGCAGCTTACAGGGGGCGAATTCACCCCTCCACTTT
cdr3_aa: CASSLQGANSPLHF

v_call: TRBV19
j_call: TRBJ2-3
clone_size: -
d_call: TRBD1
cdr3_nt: TGTGCCAGTAGTATATTAGGACAGGGGTCCTCTAGCACAGATACGCAGTATTTT
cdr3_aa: CASSILGQGSSSTDTQYF

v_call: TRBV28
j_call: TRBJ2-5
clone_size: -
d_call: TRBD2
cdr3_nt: TGTGCCAGCAGTTTCCCACTAGCGGGGGAGGAGACCCAGTACTTC
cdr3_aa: CASSFPLAGEETQYF

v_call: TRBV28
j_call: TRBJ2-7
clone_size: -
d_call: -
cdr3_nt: TGTGCCAGCAGCATCCTAAACTACGAGCAGTACTTC
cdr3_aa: CASSILNYEQYF

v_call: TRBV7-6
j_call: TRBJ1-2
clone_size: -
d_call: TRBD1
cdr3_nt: TGTGCCAGCAGCCCCGGACAGGGCTATGGCTACACCTTC
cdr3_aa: CASSPGQGYGYTF

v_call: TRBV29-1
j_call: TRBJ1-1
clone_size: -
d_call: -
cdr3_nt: TGCAGCGCTGAGTTGAACACTGAAGCTTTCTTT
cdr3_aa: CSAELNTEAFF

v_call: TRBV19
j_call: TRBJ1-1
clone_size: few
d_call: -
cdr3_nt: TGTGCCAGTAGTAACAGCCTGAACACTGAAGCTTTCTTT
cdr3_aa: CASSNSLNTEAFF

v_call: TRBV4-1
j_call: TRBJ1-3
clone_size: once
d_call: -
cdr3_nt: TGCGCCAGCAGCCAGAGCGTATCATCTGGAAACACCATATATTTT
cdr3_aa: CASSQSVSSGNTIYF

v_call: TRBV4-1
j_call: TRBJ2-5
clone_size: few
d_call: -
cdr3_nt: TGCGCCAGCAGCCCCTATTTACAGGACCTCCGACAGACCCAGTACTTC
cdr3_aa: CASSPYLQDLRQTQYF

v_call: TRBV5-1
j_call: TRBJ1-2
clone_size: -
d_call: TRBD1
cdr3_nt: TGCGCCAGCAGCCAGGAGGACAGGGGGTATCCCTATGGCTACACCTTC
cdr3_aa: CASSQEDRGYPYGYTF

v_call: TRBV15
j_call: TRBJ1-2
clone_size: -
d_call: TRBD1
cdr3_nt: TGTGCCACCAGCAGCTGGACAGGGGGGTTGAGGAACTATGGCTACACCTTC
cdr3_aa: CATSSWTGGLRNYGYTF

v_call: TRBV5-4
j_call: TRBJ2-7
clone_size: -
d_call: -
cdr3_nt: TGTGCCAGCAGCTCGCCGGAAGCCACCTACGAGCAGTACTTC
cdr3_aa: CASSSPEATYEQYF

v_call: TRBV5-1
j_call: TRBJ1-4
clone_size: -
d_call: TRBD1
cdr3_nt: TGCGCCAGCAGCTGGGGGGACAGTTCCAATGAAAAACTGTTTTTT
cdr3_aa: CASSWGDSSNEKLFF

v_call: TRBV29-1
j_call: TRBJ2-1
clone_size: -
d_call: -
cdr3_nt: TGCAGCGTTCATTATGGCGGCTACAATGAGCAGTTCTTC
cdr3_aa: CSVHYGGYNEQFF

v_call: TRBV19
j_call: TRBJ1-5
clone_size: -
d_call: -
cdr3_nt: TGTGCCAGTAGTATAATGGGTAGTGGAAGCCAGCCCCAGCATTTT
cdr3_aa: CASSIMGSGSQPQHF

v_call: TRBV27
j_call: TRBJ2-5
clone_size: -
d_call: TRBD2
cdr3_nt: TGTGCCAGCAGTCCGACCTTAGCGGGAGGATTGGAGACCCAGTACTTC
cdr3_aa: CASSPTLAGGLETQYF

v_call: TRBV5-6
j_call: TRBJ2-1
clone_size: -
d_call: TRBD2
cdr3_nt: TGTGCCAGCAGCCGGCGAGGACTAGACGCAAATGAGCAGTTCTTC
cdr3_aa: CASSRRGLDANEQFF

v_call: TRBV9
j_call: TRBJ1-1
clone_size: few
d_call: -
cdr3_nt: TGTGCCAGCAGCCTTTCCACAGGGTCCACTGAAGCTTTCTTT
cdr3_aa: CASSLSTGSTEAFF

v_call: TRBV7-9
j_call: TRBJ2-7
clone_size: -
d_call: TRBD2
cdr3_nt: TGTGCCAGCGGTACGCGGGGGTCCTACGAGCAGTACTTC
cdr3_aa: CASGTRGSYEQYF

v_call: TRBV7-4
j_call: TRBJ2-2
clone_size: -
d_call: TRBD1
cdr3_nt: TGTGCCAGCGGATGTCGAATGATTTACCGGACAGGGGCCGGCCACGGGGAGCTGTTTTTT
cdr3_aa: CASGCRMIYRTGAGHGELFF

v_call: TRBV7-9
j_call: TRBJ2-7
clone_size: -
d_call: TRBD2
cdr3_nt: TGTGCCAGCAGCTTAGTGAGCGGGAGTGCGTACGAGCAGTACTTC
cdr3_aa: CASSLVSGSAYEQYF

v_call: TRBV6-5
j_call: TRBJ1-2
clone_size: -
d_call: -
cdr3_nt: TGTGCCAGCAGTTACGGGGGTGGCTACACCTTC
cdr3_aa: CASSYGGGYTF

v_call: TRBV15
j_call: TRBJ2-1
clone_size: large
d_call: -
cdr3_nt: TGTGCCACCAGCAGACTAGCTTGGGATGAGCAGTTCTTC
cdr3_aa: CATSRLAWDEQFF

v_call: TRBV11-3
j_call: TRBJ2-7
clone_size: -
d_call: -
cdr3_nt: TGTGCCAGCAGCTCCGCCCCGGGACCCTTCGAGCAGTACTTC
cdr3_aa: CASSSAPGPFEQYF

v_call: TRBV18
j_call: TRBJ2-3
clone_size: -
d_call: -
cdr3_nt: TGTGCCAGCTCGATCGACGATACGCAGTATTTT
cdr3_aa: CASSIDDTQYF

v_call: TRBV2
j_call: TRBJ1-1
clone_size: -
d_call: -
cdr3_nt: TGTGCCAGTACGCGAAGGGTCCAAATTATGAACACTGAAGCTTTCTTT
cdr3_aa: CASTRRVQIMNTEAFF

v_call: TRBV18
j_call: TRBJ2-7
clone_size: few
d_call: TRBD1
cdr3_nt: TGTGCCAGCTCATTGACAGGGGGCAGCATCGACGAGCAGTACTTC
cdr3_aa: CASSLTGGSIDEQYF

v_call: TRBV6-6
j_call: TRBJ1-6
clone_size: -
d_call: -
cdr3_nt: TGTGCCAGCGGGGGTGCACCCCTCCACTTT
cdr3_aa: CASGGAPLHF

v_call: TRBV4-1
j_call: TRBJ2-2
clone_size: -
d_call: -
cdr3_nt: TGCGCCAGCAGCCCCAGCCCCGGCACCGGGGAGCTGTTTTTT
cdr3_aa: CASSPSPGTGELFF

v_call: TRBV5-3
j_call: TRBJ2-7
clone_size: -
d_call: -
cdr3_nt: TGTGCCAGAAGCTTGGCACAATCCTACGAGCAGTACTTC
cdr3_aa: CARSLAQSYEQYF

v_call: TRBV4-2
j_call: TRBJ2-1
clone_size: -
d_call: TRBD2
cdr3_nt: TGTGCCAGCAGCCCAGACAATTTATTTTCCGGGACTAGTGACCATGAGCAGTTCTTC
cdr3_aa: CASSPDNLFSGTSDHEQFF

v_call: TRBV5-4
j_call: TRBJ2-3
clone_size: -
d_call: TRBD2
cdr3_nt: TGTGCCAGCAGCCTCGCGGGGGGAAGCACAGATACGCAGTATTTT
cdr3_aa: CASSLAGGSTDTQYF

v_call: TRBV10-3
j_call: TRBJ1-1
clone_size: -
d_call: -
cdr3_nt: TGTGCCACATTAGGACAAGGCACTGAAGCTTTCTTT
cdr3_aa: CATLGQGTEAFF

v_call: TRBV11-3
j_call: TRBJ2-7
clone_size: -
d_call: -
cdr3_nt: TGTGCCAGCAGCTTAGCCGATTCACTGGTTTTCTACGAGCAGTACTTC
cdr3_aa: CASSLADSLVFYEQYF

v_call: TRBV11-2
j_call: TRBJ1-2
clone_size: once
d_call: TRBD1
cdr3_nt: TGTGCCAGCAGCTCGGACAGGGCTAACTATGGCTACACCTTC
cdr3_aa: CASSSDRANYGYTF

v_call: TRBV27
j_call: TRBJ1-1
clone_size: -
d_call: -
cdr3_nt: TGTGCCAGCAGTTTGGCAGGGGTGAACACTGAAGCTTTCTTT
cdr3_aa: CASSLAGVNTEAFF

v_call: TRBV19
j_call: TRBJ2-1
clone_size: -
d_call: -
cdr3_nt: TGTGCCAGTAGTCCCGGGGGCGGGGTGGGTGTGGTGCGGAAGTACAATGAGCAGTTCTTC
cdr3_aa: CASSPGGGVGVVRKYNEQFF

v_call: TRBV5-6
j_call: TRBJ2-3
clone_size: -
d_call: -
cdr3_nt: TGTGCCAGCGGATTTGGGTTAGGGACAGATACGCAGTATTTT
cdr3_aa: CASGFGLGTDTQYF

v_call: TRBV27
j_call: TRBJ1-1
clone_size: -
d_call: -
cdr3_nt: TGTGCCAGCAGTTTACAGGGGTACACTGAAGCTTTCTTT
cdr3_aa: CASSLQGYTEAFF